This T cell receptor (beta chain) was profiled in a study of shared clonotypes between healthy human individuals (dated by TCRdb to the early 2020s). About the full investigation: The cohort comprised two women and a few men aged 18 to 49 years. Different laboratories and diverse techniques were used to prepare libraries and sequence TCR repertoires, to increase sequencing depth and limit assay-specific biases. For each donor, CD4 naive and CD4 memory were each run on three plates, CD8 naive on two plates, and CD8 memory on one plate. Blood TCR repertoires of about five healthy adults were deeply sequenced to estimate repertoire size and the extent of clonotype sharing between individuals. Each donor's leukapheresis produced roughly between roughly 0.85 and 9.5 billion PBMCs.

Using the deep immunoSEQ assay, multiplex PCR amplified TCR CDR3 regions from genomic DNA. For each cell subset, the extracted genomic DNA was distributed evenly across all wells of several immunoSEQ 96-well plates, and each plate served as one replicate. For sorted subsets, each replicate PCR was loaded with about 200 ng genomic DNA, equivalent to some 31,000 T cell genomes. Purified libraries were measured with a Qubit 3.0 fluorometer, size-checked on a Bioanalyzer 2100, and measured again with the KAPA Library Quantification kit. Each immunoSEQ 96-well plate was sequenced on its own single-read 150-cycle Illumina NextSeq 550 flow cell. The original methods were these. Because the immunoSEQ output held only junctional sequences and lacked quality scores, the filtering could not match the filtering applied to full-length reads. Sequences were annotated with PyIR, a Python wrapper for IgBLAST v1.9, using IMGT germline references to assign V/J genes and CDR3. Reads with weak V/J assignments (E-value above 1e-6), missing CDR3, stop codons, out-of-frame junctions, or ambiguous translated residues were removed. V3J clonotypes were defined by identical inferred V gene, J gene, and CDR3 amino acid sequence. To compute the percentage overlap between repertoires, the number of shared unique clonotypes was divided by the size of the smaller repertoire. Richness of each repertoire was evaluated using RTK rarefaction, the Chao1 estimator, and Recon v2.1 estimates of unobserved clonotypes. OLGA was used to compute generation probabilities for all TCRbeta clonotypes that the gDNA method yielded from a handful of donors. TCRdb obtained this table from immuneACCESS and retained in-frame rearrangements with V and J assigned. These tables miss some clones; where compared with another copy, unresolved V genes account for less than half of the shortfall, and the remainder is unexplained. D and trimming were read from the DNA, whereas the V and J calls and clone size are those reported in that table. The sample yields 300,000 or so clones; about 74% were counted once. The ten largest clones capture about a tenth of the sample.

CDR1 and CDR2, per the germline V gene, are SGHNT and YENEEA. Including the terminal cysteine and phenylalanine, the CDR3 comprises 15 residues. Solely the CDR3 DNA is kept, with 45 bases framed from the first base. The junction shows trimming of 0 bases on V and 5 bases on J, and the gene matches do not reach 4 bases of it. As concerns this clone: The antigen this receptor binds is unknown. Within one base of it there is no much larger clone, and no base qualities were kept.

Donors were healthy HIV-negative adults with no recently reported acute infections or vaccinations. Only Caucasian adults living in Nashville, Tennessee, USA were represented among the donors. Magnetic negative selection was used to enrich CD4+ T cells, after which naive cells were positively selected on CD45RA and the negative fraction became the memory subset. Blood was collected by leukapheresis, and PBMCs were isolated by Ficoll-Histopaque density gradient centrifugation and then cryopreserved in liquid nitrogen vapor phase. Purity and quantity of every magnetically sorted T cell population were checked by analytical flow cytometry. Each sorted fraction had its genomic DNA isolated and then quantified by UV absorbance on a Nanodrop 2000c. Overall results and qualifications from the work: Only blood was sampled, and tissue TCR repertoires likely differ from those in blood. Roughly 5% of naive CD4, 3.5% of naive CD8, roughly 2.4% of memory CD4, and 0.4% of memory CD8 clonotypes were shared across a few donors. Compared with non-shared clonotypes, the clonotypes found in all four sorted-subset donors had higher generation probabilities. Because the study included only a small number of donors, the genetic and exposure-history diversity represented was limited. Based on pairwise subsampling, the degree of clonotype sharing among donors was expected to be affected by sequencing depth. Naive subsets generally had larger estimated clonotype richness than memory subsets did. Rarefaction of sorted-subset datasets indicated incomplete sequencing despite the large sequencing depth.

The sample was memory CD4+ T cells sorted from blood. The label giving this sample's cell subset or site can be read as: CD45RA-negative fraction. The chain was built from TRBV11-3 and TRBJ2-1; 7 junctional bases match TRBD1. The TCR was taken from a young man in good health. The DNA sequence is given as TGTGCCAGCAGCTTAGATGGGACAGAAAACAATGAGCAGTTCTTC. This is translated as CASSLDGTENNEQFF.